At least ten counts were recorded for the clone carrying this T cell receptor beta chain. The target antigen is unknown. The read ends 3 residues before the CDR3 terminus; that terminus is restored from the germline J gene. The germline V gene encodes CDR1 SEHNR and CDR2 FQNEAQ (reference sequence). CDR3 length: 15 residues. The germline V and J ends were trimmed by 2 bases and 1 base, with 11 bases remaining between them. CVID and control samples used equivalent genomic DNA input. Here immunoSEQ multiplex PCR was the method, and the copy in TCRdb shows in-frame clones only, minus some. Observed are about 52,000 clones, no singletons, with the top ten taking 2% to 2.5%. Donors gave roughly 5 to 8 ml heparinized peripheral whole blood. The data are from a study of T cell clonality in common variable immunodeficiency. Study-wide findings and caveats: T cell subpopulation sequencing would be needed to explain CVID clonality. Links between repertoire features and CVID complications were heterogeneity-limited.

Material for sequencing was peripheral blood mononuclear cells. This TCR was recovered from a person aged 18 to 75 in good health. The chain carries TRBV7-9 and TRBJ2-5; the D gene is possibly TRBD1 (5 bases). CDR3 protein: CASSLPGHLQETQYF. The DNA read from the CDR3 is TGTGCCAGCAGCTTACCAGGACATCTCCAAGAGACC.